The present entry profiles one T cell receptor beta chain with its context. This sample was included in a study of T cells in localized non-small cell lung cancer. This CDR3 has 16 amino acids. With V trimmed by 0 bases and J by 6 bases, 5 bases remained unmatched. Germline values: CDR1 MGHDK, CDR2 SYGVNS. Repertoires were generated with immunoSEQ multiplex PCR, while TCRdb's copy carries only in-frame clones and drops some. Among about 33,000 clones listed, about nine tenths were seen once. The sample here was peripheral blood, taken before any cancer treatment. The clonotype originates from a male donor aged 60 or over with stage III lung adenocarcinoma. The V gene is TRBV25-1, the J gene TRBJ2-3, with 11 bases lining up with TRBD1. CDR3 nucleotides: TGTGCCAGCAGTGAATATAGGACAGGGGGCTCGGATACGCAGTATTTT. Translating it yields CASSEYRTGGSDTQYF. The full variable domain, with the rest looked up from reference TRBV25-1 and TRBJ2-3, is EADIYQTPRYLVIGTGKKITLECSQTMGHDKMYWYQQDPGMELHLIHYSYGVNSTEKGDLSSESTVSRIRTEHFPLTLESARPSHTSQYLCASSEYRTGGSDTQYFGPGTRLTVL.